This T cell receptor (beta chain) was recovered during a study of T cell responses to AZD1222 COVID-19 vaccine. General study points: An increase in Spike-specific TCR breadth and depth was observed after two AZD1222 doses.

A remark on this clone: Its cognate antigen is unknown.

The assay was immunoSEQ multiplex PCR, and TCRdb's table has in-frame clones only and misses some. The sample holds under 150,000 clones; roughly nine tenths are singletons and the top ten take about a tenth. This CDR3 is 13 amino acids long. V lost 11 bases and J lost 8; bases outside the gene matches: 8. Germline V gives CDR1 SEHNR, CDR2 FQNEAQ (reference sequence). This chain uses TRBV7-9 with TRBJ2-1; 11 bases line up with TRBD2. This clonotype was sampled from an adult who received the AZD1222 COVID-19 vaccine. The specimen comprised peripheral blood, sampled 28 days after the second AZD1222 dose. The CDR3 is CAVGLAGAHEQFF. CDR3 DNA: TGTGCCGTCGGACTAGCGGGCGCCCATGAGCAGTTCTTC.